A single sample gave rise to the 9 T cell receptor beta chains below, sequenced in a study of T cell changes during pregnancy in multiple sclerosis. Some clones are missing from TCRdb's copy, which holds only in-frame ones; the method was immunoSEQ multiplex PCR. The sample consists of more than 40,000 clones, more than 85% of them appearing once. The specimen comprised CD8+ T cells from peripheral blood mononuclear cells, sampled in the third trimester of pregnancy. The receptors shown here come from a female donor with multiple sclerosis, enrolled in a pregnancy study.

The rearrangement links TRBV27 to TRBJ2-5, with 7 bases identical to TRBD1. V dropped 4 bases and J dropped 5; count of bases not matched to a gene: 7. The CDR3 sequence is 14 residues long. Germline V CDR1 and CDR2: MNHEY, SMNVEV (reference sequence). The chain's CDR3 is CASSWQGDAETQYF. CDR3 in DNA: TGTGCCAGCAGTTGGCAGGGGGATGCGGAGACCCAGTACTTC.

The DNA for the CDR3 is TGTGCCAGCAGTTTTCCCCAGGGGATCTACGAGCAGTACTTC. This codes for CASSFPQGIYEQYF. This chain connects TRBV28 to TRBJ2-7; weak D call: TRBD1 (6 bases). This CDR3 comprises 14 residues. V dropped 3 bases and J dropped 3 bases, with 12 bases sitting between them. In germline, CDR1 is MDHEN, CDR2 SYDVKM.

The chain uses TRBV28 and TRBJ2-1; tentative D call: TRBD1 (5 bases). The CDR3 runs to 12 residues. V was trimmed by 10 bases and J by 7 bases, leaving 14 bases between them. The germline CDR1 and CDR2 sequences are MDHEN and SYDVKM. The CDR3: CATLQVTNEQFF. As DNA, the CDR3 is TGTGCCACTTTACAGGTGACGAATGAGCAGTTCTTC.

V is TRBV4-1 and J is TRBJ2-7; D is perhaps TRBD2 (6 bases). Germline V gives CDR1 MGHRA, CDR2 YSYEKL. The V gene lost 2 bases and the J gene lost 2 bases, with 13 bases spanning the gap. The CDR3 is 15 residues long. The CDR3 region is CASSQPGTATYEQYF. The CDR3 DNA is TGCGCCAGCAGCCAACCCGGGACTGCCACCTACGAGCAGTACTTC.

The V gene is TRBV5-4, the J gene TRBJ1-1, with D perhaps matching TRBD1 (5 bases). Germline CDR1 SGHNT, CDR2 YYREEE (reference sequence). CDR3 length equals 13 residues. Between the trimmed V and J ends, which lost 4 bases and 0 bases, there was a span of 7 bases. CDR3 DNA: TGTGCCAGCAGCCCAGGGTTGAACACTGAAGCTTTCTTT. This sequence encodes CASSPGLNTEAFF.

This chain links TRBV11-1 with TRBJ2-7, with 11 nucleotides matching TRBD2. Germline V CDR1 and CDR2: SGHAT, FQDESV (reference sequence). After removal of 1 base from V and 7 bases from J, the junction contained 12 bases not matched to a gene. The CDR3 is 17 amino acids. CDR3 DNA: TGTGCCAGCAGCTTAGAGGTTCGACTAGCGGGATTAGGGGAGCAGTACTTC. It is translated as CASSLEVRLAGLGEQYF.

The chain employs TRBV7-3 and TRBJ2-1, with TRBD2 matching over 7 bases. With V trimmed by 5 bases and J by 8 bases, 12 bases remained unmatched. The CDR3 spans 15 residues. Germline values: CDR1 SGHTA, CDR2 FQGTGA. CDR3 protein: CASSPGTTNADEQFF. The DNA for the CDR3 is TGTGCCAGCAGCCCAGGGACTACAAACGCCGATGAGCAGTTCTTC.

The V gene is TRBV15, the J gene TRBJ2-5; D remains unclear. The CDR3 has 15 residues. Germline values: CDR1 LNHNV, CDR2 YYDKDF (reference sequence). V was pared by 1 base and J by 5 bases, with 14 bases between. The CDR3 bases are TGTGCCACCAGCAGAGCCCCGGGTACGGCGGAGACCCAGTACTTC. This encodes CATSRAPGTAETQYF.

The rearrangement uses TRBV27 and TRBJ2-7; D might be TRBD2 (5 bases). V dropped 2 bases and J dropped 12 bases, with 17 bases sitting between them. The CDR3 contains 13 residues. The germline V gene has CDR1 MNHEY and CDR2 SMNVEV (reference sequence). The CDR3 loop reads CASSLEGVGNLYF. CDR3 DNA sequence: TGTGCCAGCAGTTTAGAGGGCGTGGGGAATCTGTACTTC.